This TCR beta chain derives from a study of T cells in Graves' hyperthyroidism and ophthalmopathy. Study outcomes and limitations: In the analysis, a 13 V-J model separated ophthalmopathy from stable hyperthyroidism. Expanded thyroid clonotypes (above 0.001) were mostly also found in blood.

Researchers took RNA transcripts and amplified the TCR beta CDR3 regions from them. The HTBI set primed first-round TCR CDR3 RT-PCR. TCRdb re-called the multiplex PCR reads through MiXCR, storing one row per CDR3 protein. The sample contains approximately 600,000 distinct CDR3 sequences, under 20% of which appear only once. Looked up from germline, CDR1 is MNHEY and CDR2 is SVGEGT. The CDR3 contains 15 residues. V trimming: 5 bases; J trimming: 8 bases; junction bases outside the gene matches: 11. In its sample, this clonotype was seen many times. Its specificity is not known. Used for diagnoses were clinical symptoms, serum thyroxine and TRAb, thyroid ultrasound and orbital computed tomography.

The sample comprised blood. The receptor's source is a woman aged 30 to 39 with Graves' hyperthyroidism. The rearrangement joins TRBV6-2 or TRBV6-3 to TRBJ2-1; 8 nucleotides line up with TRBD2. CDR3 in DNA: TGTGCCAGCAGTATGCGACAGCCGGGAGGGGATGAGCAGTTCTTC. Its translation is CASSMRQPGGDEQFF.